A single sample gave rise to the 19 T cell receptor beta chains below, sequenced in a study of regulatory T cells in long-lasting Graves disease. Regarding time point: newly diagnosed GD, antithyroid drugs for less than 3 months. Researchers made the TCR library from RNA that was extracted from PBMCs. Construction of the TCR beta libraries employed iRepertoire HTBI primers in conjunction with Arm-PCR of CDR3 regions. TCRdb passed the multiplex PCR reads through MiXCR, listing each CDR3 protein once. The data hold roughly 350,000 distinct CDR3 sequences, with 16% observed a single time. These same data were also listed under a study on T cells in Graves' hyperthyroidism and ophthalmopathy.

The sequencing used peripheral blood mononuclear cells (PBMCs), collected at new diagnosis, from a patient treated with antithyroid drugs. The receptors derive from a man aged 40-49 years with Graves disease.

The chain carries TRBV7-9 and TRBJ1-5; 9 positions match TRBD1. CDR1 SEHNR and CDR2 FQNEAQ come from the germline V gene (reference sequence). V lost 5 bases and J lost 5; bases outside the gene matches: 7. The CDR3 loop spans 15 amino acids. In DNA form, the CDR3 reads TGTGCCAGCAGCCGACAGGGGGGCAGGGATCAGCCCCAGCATTTT. Translated, it gives CASSRQGGRDQPQHF. Full variable domain (missing parts from reference TRBV7-9 and TRBJ1-5): DTGVSQNPRHKITKRGQNVTFRCDPISEHNRLYWYRQTLGQGPEFLTYFQNEAQLEKSRLLSDRFSAERPKGSFSTLEIQRTEQGDSAMYLCASSRQGGRDQPQHFGDGTRLSIL.

The chain combines TRBV6-1 with TRBJ2-2; 9 bases agree with TRBD2. This CDR3 has 16 amino acids. Germline V gene sequence: CDR1 MNHNS, CDR2 SASEGT. V was clipped by 6 bases and J by 6 bases; unmatched bases: 11. The CDR3 nucleotides are TGTGCCAGCAGCTTCGTAGCGGGGGTTTACGCCGGGGAGCTGTTTTTT. Amino acid sequence: CASSFVAGVYAGELFF.

This clonotype was seen at least ten times. The rearrangement links TRBV29-1 to TRBJ2-7; TRBD1 or TRBD2 may be the D gene (5 bases each). V gave up 4 bases and J gave up 5 bases, with 9 bases separating them. This CDR3 comprises 11 residues. From germline, CDR1 is SQVTM and CDR2 ANQGSEA. CDR3 in DNA: TGCAGCGTTGGCGTGGGGGACGAGCAGTACTTC. This translates into CSVGVGDEQYF.

The rearrangement links TRBV12-3 or TRBV12-4 to TRBJ2-1, with 10 bases that match TRBD2. CDR3 length equals 17 residues. V was pared by 5 bases and J by 0 bases, with 7 bases of the junction left unmatched. The CDR3 nucleotides are TGTGCCAGCAGTGAATACCTAGCGGGGGTCTCCTACAATGAGCAGTTCTTC. Its translation: CASSEYLAGVSYNEQFF.

This clonotype was counted many times. J is TRBJ1-5 and V is TRBV28, with D maybe TRBD1 (6 bases). Germline-derived CDR1 and CDR2 are MDHEN and SYDVKM. The V end was cut by 3 bases, the J end by 2 bases, with 26 bases between. This CDR3 region has 20 residues. The CDR3 DNA reads as TGTGCCAGCAGTTTGGGCCCATGGGTAGGGGGAGGTGGTGGCAATCAGCCCCAGCATTTT. This translates into CASSLGPWVGGGGGNQPQHF.

This clonotype was seen at least ten times. CDR3 loop: CASSIQHTEAFF. In DNA form, the CDR3 reads TGTGCCAGCAGTATACAGCACACTGAAGCTTTCTTT. The chain has TRBV2 and TRBJ1-1; no clear D. The V end was cut by 5 bases, the J end by 3 bases, with 7 bases between. This CDR3 has 12 amino acids. Germline V gene lookup returns CDR1 SNHLY and CDR2 FYNNEI. The full variable domain, with the rest looked up from reference TRBV2 and TRBJ1-1, is EPEVTQTPSHQVTQMGQEVILRCVPISNHLYFYWYRQILGQKVEFLVSFYNNEISEKSEIFDDQFSVERPDGSNFTLKIRSTKLEDSAMYFCASSIQHTEAFFGQGTRLTVV.

This clonotype was detected many times. The chain combines TRBV7-8 with TRBJ2-2; D not certain. The CDR3 spans 14 residues. Germline-derived CDR1 and CDR2 are SGHVS and FQNEAQ. Trimming shortened V by 1 base and J by 2 bases, and 5 bases separated the two germline ends. CDR3 DNA sequence: TGTGCCAGCAGCTTAGTAACAAACACCGGGGAGCTGTTTTTT. This gives the protein CASSLVTNTGELFF.

This clonotype showed up many times. The chain links TRBV18 to TRBJ2-5; D not certain. The V and J ends lost 4 bases and 0 bases respectively, with 9 bases between them. Germline assignment: CDR1 KGHSH and CDR2 LQKENI. The CDR3 covers 14 residues. The CDR3 region is CASSLRTHQETQYF. In DNA form, the CDR3 reads TGTGCCAGCTCACTCAGGACGCACCAAGAGACCCAGTACTTC.

This clonotype has more than one count but fewer than ten. The chain combines TRBV7-3 with TRBJ1-6; possible D gene TRBD1, 5 bases. This CDR3 has 13 amino acids. Trimming removed 8 bases from V and 10 bases from J, with 15 bases in between. The germline gives CDR1 SGHTA, CDR2 FQGTGA. The DNA for the CDR3 is TGTGCCAGCTGTCAGGGCTTGGGCTCACCCCTCCACTTT. Its translation: CASCQGLGSPLHF.

This clonotype showed up just a few times. The J gene is TRBJ1-3, the V gene TRBV7-9, with 7 bases matching TRBD1. Germline V gene sequence: CDR1 SEHNR, CDR2 FQNEAQ (reference sequence). After removal of 0 bases from V and 3 bases from J, the junction contained 2 bases not matched to a gene. The CDR3 covers 15 residues. CDR3 amino acids: CASSLADRFGNTIYF. The CDR3 bases are TGTGCCAGCAGCTTAGCGGACAGGTTTGGAAACACCATATATTTT.

This clonotype has just a few counts. This chain connects TRBV12-5 to TRBJ2-2, with D uncertain. The CDR3 is 14 residues long. Germline CDR1 and CDR2: LGHNT and FRNRAP. Trimming left V 1 base short and J 4 bases short, with 7 bases between. This chain's CDR3 is CASGLEWGTGELFF. The CDR3 DNA reads as TGTGCTAGTGGTTTGGAGTGGGGCACCGGGGAGCTGTTTTTT. Variable domain in full (rest from reference TRBV12-5 and TRBJ2-2): DARVTQTPRHKVTEMGQEVTMRCQPILGHNTVFWYRQTMMQGLELLAYFRNRAPLDDSGMPKDRFSAEMPDATLATLKIQPSEPRDSAVYFCASGLEWGTGELFFGEGSRLTVL.

The sample holds a few counts of this clonotype. This chain joins TRBV5-5 and TRBJ1-2; D might be TRBD1 (6 bases). CDR1 is SGHKS, CDR2 YYEKEE, per germline (reference sequence). The CDR3 is 15 residues long. Between the trimmed V and J ends, which lost 6 bases and 5 bases, there was a span of 20 bases. The CDR3 is CASNRGAMRGYGYTF. CDR3 DNA: TGTGCCAGCAACCGGGGGGCTATGAGGGGATATGGCTACACCTTC.

The CDR3 spells CSARVFGESTDTQYF. The CDR3 DNA is TGCAGTGCTAGAGTGTTCGGAGAAAGCACAGATACGCAGTATTTT. V usage is TRBV20-1 and J usage is TRBJ2-3; D gene uncertain. Deletions cut 1 base from V and 0 bases from J, with 11 bases between. Germline lookup yields CDR1 DFQATT and CDR2 SNEGSKA (reference sequence). This CDR3 is 15 amino acids long.

This clonotype was counted many times. The V call is TRBV5-1, the J call TRBJ2-1; maybe TRBD1 (6 bases). Germline V gene lookup returns CDR1 SGHRS and CDR2 YFSETQ. CDR3 length: 14 amino acids. V was clipped by 2 bases and J by 3 bases, with 9 bases between them. The CDR3 region is CASSLGQNYNEQFF. DNA for the CDR3: TGCGCCAGCAGCTTAGGACAGAACTACAATGAGCAGTTCTTC.

This clonotype was observed many times. V and J are TRBV10-3 and TRBJ2-7, with a tentative D call TRBD1 (8 bases). This CDR3 spans 16 amino acids. The ends were cut back, 8 bases at V and 7 bases at J, with 27 bases in the middle. Germline CDR1 and CDR2: ENHRY and SYGVKD. The CDR3 region has the DNA TGTGCCATCGGTCCGGGTTTCGGACAGGGCGGGGGAGAGCAGTACTTC. It is translated as CAIGPGFGQGGGEQYF.

The chain combines TRBV12-3 or TRBV12-4 with TRBJ1-6; D is perhaps TRBD1 (6 bases). Trimming took off 3 bases at V and 6 bases at J, with 9 bases between the two ends. The CDR3 consists of 14 residues. CDR3 in DNA: TGTGCCAGCAGTTTCAGGGGAGGTAATTCACCCCTCCACTTT. It codes for CASSFRGGNSPLHF.

The chain is built from TRBV9 and TRBJ1-5; D ambiguous. The CDR3 length is 13 residues. The germline V gene has CDR1 SGDLS and CDR2 YYNGEE. The V and J ends lost 1 base and 4 bases respectively, with 6 bases between them. The CDR3 spells CASSVSPNQPQHF. CDR3 sequence (DNA): TGTGCCAGCAGCGTATCCCCGAATCAGCCCCAGCATTTT.

This clonotype was observed at least ten times. CDR3 DNA: TGTGCCAGCCCATTCTTCGAGACCGGAAACACCATATATTTT. Its protein product is CASPFFETGNTIYF. V gene TRBV28 combines with J gene TRBJ1-3; the D is unclear. CDR1 is MDHEN and CDR2 is SYDVKM in the germline V gene. Trimming took off 8 bases at V and 4 bases at J, with 15 bases between the two ends. The CDR3 has 14 amino acids.

This clonotype was detected a few times. J is TRBJ2-4 and V is TRBV19; the match to TRBD2 covers 9 bases. V lost 0 bases, J lost 3 bases, and 3 bases stayed unmatched. The CDR3 totals 16 residues. Germline V gene data show CDR1 as LNHDA and CDR2 as SQIVND (reference sequence). The DNA for the CDR3 is TGTGCCAGTAGTATAGAGCTAGCGGGGAACAAAAACATTCAGTACTTC. Residues: CASSIELAGNKNIQYF. The whole variable domain, filled in from reference TRBV19 and TRBJ2-4, reads DGGITQSPKYLFRKEGQNVTLSCEQNLNHDAMYWYRQDPGQGLRLIYYSQIVNDFQKGDIAEGYSVSREKKESFPLTVTSAQKNPTAFYLCASSIELAGNKNIQYFGAGTRLSVL.